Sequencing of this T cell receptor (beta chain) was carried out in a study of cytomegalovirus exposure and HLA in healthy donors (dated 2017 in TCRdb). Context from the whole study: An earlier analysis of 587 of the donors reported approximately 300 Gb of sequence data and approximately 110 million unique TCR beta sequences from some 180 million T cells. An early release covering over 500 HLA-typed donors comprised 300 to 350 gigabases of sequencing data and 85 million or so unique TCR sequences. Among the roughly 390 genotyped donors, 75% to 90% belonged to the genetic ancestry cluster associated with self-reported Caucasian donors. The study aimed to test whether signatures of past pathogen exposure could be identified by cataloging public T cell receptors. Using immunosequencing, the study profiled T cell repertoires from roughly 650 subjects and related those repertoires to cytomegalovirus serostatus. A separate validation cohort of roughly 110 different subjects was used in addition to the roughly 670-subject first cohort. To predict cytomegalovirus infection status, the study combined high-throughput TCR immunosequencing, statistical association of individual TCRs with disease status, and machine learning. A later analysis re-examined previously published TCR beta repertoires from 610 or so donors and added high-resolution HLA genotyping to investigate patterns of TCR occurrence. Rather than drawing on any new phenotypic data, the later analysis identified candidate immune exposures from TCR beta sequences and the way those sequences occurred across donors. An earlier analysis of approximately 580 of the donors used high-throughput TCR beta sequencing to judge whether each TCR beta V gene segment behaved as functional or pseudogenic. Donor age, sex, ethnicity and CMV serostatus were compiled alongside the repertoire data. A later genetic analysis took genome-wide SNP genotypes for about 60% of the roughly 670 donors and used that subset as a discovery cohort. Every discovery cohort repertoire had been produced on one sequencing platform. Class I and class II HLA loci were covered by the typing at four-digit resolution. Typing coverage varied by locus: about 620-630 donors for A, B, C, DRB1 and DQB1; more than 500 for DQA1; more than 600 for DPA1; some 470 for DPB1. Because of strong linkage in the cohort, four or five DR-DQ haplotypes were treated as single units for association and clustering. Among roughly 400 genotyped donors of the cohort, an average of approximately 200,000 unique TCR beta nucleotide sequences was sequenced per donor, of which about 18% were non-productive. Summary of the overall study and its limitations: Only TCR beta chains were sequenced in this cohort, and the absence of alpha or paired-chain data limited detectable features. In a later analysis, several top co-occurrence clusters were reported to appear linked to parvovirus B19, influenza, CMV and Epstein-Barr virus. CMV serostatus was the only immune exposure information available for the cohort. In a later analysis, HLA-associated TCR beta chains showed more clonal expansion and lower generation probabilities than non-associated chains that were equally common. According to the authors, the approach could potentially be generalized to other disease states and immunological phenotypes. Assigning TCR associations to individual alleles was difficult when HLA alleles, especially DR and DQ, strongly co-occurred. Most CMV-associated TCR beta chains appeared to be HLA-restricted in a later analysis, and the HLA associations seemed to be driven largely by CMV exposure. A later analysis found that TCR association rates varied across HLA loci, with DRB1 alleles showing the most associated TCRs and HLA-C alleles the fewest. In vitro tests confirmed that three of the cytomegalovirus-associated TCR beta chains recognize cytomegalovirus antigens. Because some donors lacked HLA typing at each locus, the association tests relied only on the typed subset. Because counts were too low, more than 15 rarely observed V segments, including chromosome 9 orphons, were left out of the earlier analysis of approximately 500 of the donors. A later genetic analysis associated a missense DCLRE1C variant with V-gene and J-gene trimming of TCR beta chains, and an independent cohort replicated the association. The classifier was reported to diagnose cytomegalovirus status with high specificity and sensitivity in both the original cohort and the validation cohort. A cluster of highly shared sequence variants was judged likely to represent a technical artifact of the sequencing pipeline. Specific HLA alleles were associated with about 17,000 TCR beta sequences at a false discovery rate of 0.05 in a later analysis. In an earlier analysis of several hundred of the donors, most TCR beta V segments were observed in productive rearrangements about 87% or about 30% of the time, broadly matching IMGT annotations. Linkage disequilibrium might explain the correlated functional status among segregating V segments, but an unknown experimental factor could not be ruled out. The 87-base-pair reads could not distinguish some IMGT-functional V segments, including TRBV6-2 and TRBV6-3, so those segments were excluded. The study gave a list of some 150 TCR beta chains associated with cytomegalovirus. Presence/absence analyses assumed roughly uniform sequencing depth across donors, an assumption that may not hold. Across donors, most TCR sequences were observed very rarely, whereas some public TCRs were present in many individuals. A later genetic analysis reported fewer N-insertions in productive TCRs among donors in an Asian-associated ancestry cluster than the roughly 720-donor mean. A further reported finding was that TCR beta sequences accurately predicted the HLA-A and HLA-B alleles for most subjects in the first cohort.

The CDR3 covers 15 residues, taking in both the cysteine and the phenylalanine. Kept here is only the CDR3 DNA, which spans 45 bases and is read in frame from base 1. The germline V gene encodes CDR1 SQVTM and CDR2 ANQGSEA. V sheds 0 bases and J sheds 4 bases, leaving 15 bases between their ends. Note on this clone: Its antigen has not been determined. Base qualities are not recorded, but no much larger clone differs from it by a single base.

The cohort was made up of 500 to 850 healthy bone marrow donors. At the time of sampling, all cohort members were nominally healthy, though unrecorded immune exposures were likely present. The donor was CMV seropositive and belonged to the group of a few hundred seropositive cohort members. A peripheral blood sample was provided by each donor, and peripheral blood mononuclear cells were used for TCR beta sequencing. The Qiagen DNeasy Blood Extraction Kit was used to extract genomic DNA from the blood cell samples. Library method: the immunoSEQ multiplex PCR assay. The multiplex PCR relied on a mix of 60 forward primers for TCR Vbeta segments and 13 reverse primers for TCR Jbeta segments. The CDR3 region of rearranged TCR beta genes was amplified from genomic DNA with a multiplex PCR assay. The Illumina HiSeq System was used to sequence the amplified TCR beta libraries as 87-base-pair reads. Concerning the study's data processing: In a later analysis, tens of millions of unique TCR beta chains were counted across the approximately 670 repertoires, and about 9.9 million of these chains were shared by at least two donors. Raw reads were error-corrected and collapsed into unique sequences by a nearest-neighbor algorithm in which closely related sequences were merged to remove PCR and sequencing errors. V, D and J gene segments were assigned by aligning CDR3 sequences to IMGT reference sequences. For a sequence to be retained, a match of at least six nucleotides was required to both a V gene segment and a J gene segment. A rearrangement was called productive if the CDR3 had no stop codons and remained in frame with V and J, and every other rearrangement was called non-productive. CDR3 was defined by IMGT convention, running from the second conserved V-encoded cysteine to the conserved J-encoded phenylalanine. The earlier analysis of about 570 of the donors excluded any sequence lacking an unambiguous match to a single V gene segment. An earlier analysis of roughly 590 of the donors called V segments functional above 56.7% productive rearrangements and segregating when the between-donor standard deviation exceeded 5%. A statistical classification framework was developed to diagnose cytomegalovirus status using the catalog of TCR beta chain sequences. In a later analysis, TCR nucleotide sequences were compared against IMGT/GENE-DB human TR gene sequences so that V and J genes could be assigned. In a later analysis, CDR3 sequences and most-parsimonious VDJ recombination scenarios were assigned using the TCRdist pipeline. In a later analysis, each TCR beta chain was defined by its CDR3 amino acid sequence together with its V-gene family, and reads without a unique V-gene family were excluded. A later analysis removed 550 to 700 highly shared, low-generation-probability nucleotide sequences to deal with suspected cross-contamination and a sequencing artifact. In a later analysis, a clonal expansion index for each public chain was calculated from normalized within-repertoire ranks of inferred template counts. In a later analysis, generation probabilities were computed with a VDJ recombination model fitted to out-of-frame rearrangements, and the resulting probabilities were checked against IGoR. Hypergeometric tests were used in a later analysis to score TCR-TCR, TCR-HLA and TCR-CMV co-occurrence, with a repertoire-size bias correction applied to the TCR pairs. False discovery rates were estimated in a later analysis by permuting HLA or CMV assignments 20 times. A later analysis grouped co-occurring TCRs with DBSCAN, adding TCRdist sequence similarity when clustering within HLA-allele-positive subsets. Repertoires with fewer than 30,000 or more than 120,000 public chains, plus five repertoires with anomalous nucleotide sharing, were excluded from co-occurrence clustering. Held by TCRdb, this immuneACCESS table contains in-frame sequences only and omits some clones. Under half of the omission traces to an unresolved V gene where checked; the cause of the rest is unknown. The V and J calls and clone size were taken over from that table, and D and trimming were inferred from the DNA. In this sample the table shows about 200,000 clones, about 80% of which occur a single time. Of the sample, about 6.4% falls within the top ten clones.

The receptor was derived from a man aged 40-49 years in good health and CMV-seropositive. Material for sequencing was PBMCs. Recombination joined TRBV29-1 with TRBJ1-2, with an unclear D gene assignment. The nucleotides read TGCAGCGTTGAAGATCGAGGCCTTACACTCTATGGCTACACCTTC. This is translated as CSVEDRGLTLYGYTF.